A single sample is the source of the 25 T cell receptor beta chains below, sequenced in a study of blood T cell repertoires in COVID-19. Method: immunoSEQ multiplex PCR; TCRdb's copy keeps in-frame clones and lacks some. This sample has over 600,000 clones, with approximately 90% found just once. The sample comprised peripheral blood. The receptors were sampled from a woman between 18 and 30 years old with acute or convalescent COVID-19.

The chain has TRBV27 and TRBJ1-2; no clear D. This CDR3 region has 13 residues. In germline, CDR1 is MNHEY, CDR2 SMNVEV (reference sequence). V dropped 6 bases and J dropped 4 bases, with 12 bases sitting between them. This CDR3 reads CASSPDGAYGYTF. CDR3 DNA: TGTGCCAGCAGCCCCGACGGAGCCTATGGCTACACCTTC.

The rearrangement links TRBV6-5 to TRBJ1-2, with D possibly matching TRBD1 (6 bases). The germline V gene encodes CDR1 MNHEY and CDR2 SVGAGI. V lost 2 bases to trimming and J lost 2 bases, with 6 bases between them. The CDR3 runs to 13 residues. CDR3 bases: TGTGCCAGCAGTTACGACAGGAACTATGGCTACACCTTC. This sequence encodes CASSYDRNYGYTF.

This clone was counted a single time. The chain combines TRBV3-1 (or the pseudogene TRBV3-2) with TRBJ2-5, with D unclear. The CDR3 has 15 amino acids. V lost 0 bases and J lost 2, with 10 bases in between. CDR1 is LGHDT and CDR2 is YNNKEL in the germline V gene (reference sequence). Here the CDR3 DNA reads TGTGCCAGCAGCCAAGAAAGCACCTATCAAGAGACCCAGTACTTC. It encodes CASSQESTYQETQYF.

The gene calls are TRBV12-5 and TRBJ1-2; D is undetermined. This CDR3 is built from 14 residues. Germline CDR1 reads LGHNT; CDR2 reads FRNRAP. The V end was cut by 3 bases, the J end by 4 bases, with 12 bases between. CDR3 sequence: CASGLNTDPYGYTF. DNA for the CDR3: TGTGCTAGTGGTTTAAACACAGACCCCTATGGCTACACCTTC.

J is TRBJ1-1 and V is TRBV2; tentative D call: TRBD1 (6 bases). Per germline, CDR1 SNHLY and CDR2 FYNNEI. The CDR3 loop spans 14 amino acids. Deletions cut 11 bases from V and 0 bases from J, with 16 bases between. The DNA of the CDR3 is TGTGCCGGACATCTCGGACAGTTGAACACTGAAGCTTTCTTT. As protein: CAGHLGQLNTEAFF.

The V call is TRBV12-3 or TRBV12-4, the J call TRBJ2-1; D perhaps matches TRBD2 (6 bases). The V and J ends lost 6 bases and 7 bases respectively, with 10 bases between them. The CDR3 length is 12 residues. The CDR3 loop is CASSRGTNEQFF. DNA of the CDR3: TGTGCCAGCAGCCGGGGGACGAATGAGCAGTTCTTC.

The chain recombines TRBV5-1 with TRBJ2-2; TRBD2 matches at 15 bases. The CDR3 spans 17 residues. The germline V gene has CDR1 SGHRS and CDR2 YFSETQ. V lost 3 bases to trimming and J lost 6 bases; unmatched junction nucleotides: 6. The CDR3: CASSSSGLAGGAGELFF. The CDR3 DNA sequence: TGCGCCAGCAGCTCGTCCGGACTAGCGGGGGGGGCCGGGGAGCTGTTTTTT.

V gene TRBV11-2 combines with J gene TRBJ2-3; D remains unclear. CDR1 and CDR2 from the germline V gene are SGHAT and FQNNGV. V lost 2 bases and J lost 9, with 15 bases in between. The CDR3 length is 14 residues. This chain's CDR3 is CASSLNQGATTQYF. For the CDR3, the DNA is TGTGCCAGCAGCTTAAACCAAGGAGCTACGACGCAGTATTTT.

The V call is TRBV5-6, the J call TRBJ1-6, with D uncertain. The CDR3 spans 15 residues. CDR1 is SGHDT and CDR2 is YYEEEE in the germline V gene. The V and J ends lost 4 bases and 9 bases respectively, with 17 bases between them. In DNA form, the CDR3 reads TGTGCCAGCAGCCTAGAGCCACGAGAGGGTTCACCCCTCCACTTT. It encodes CASSLEPREGSPLHF.

The table lists this clone with a count of one. V gene TRBV5-4 combines with J gene TRBJ2-2; 11 bases line up with TRBD1. Trimming took 4 bases from V and 7 from J; bases not matched to a gene: 9. Germline V CDR1 and CDR2: SGHNT, YYREEE (reference sequence). The CDR3 totals 16 residues. CDR3 in amino acids: CASSSGGQGVVGELFF. CDR3 nucleotide sequence: TGTGCCAGCAGCAGTGGGGGACAGGGGGTCGTCGGGGAGCTGTTTTTT. Using reference TRBV5-4 and TRBJ2-2 for the parts outside the CDR3, the full variable domain is ETGVTQSPTHLIKTRGQQVTLRCSSQSGHNTVSWYQQALGQGPQFIFQYYREEENGRGNFPPRFSGLQFPNYSSELNVNALELDDSALYLCASSSGGQGVVGELFFGEGSRLTVL.

The CDR3, as DNA: TGTGCCAGCAGTGTCCCCCCCGGGACTAGCGGAGACGAGCAGTACTTC. The encoded protein is CASSVPPGTSGDEQYF. V gene TRBV2 combines with J gene TRBJ2-7, with TRBD2 matching 11 bases. Germline CDR1 reads SNHLY; CDR2 reads FYNNEI. The CDR3 runs to 16 residues. V shed 4 bases and J 5 bases; nucleotides not matched to a gene: 10. The complete variable domain, with remaining parts taken from reference TRBV2 and TRBJ2-7, reads EPEVTQTPSHQVTQMGQEVILRCVPISNHLYFYWYRQILGQKVEFLVSFYNNEISEKSEIFDDQFSVERPDGSNFTLKIRSTKLEDSAMYFCASSVPPGTSGDEQYFGPGTRLTVT.

V and J are TRBV11-2 and TRBJ2-3; unclear D gene. V was pared by 0 bases and J by 1 base, with 11 bases between. This CDR3 comprises 16 residues. In germline, CDR1 is SGHAT, CDR2 FQNNGV. In DNA, the CDR3 is TGTGCCAGCAGCTTAGATTTCTGGGCAGGCACAGATACGCAGTATTTT. Its translation: CASSLDFWAGTDTQYF.

The V gene is TRBV5-6, the J gene TRBJ1-1; D is undetermined. This CDR3 is built from 17 residues. The ends were cut back, 0 bases at V and 0 bases at J, with 15 bases in the middle. Looked up from germline, CDR1 is SGHDT and CDR2 is YYEEEE. The CDR3 protein is CASSLGRLPRMNTEAFF. CDR3 nucleotides: TGTGCCAGCAGCTTGGGCAGGTTACCCAGGATGAACACTGAAGCTTTCTTT.

The rearrangement links TRBV5-5 to TRBJ2-7; 7 bases agree with TRBD1. V lost 3 bases and J lost 5; bases outside the gene matches: 14. The length of the CDR3 is 16 residues. Germline values: CDR1 SGHKS, CDR2 YYEKEE (reference sequence). The CDR3 DNA follows: TGTGCCAGCAGCTCATTCGACAGGGCAACGATCGACGAGCAGTACTTC. Amino acids: CASSSFDRATIDEQYF.

The chain combines TRBV6-4 with TRBJ2-2; 8 nucleotides align to TRBD1. This CDR3 has 15 residues. Germline V gene lookup returns CDR1 MRHNA and CDR2 SNTAGT. V gave up 4 bases and J gave up 4 bases; unmatched junction bases: 5. The CDR3 loop is CASSGSQGATGELFF. DNA for the CDR3: TGTGCCAGCAGTGGCTCCCAGGGGGCCACCGGGGAGCTGTTTTTT.

The rearrangement joins TRBV5-1 to TRBJ1-2; D might be TRBD1 (6 bases). This CDR3 comprises 18 residues. Trimming pared 0 bases from V and 7 bases from J, leaving 25 bases between. In germline, CDR1 is SGHRS, CDR2 YFSETQ. The CDR3 region has the DNA TGCGCCAGCAGCTTGGCCACTGGTCGGACAGTCGATCTAAGTGGCTACACCTTC. Protein: CASSLATGRTVDLSGYTF.

The chain joins TRBV4-2 to TRBJ2-1, with 10 bases fitting TRBD2. Losses at the gene ends were 5 bases for V and 9 bases for J; bases not matched to a gene: 10. Germline CDR1 is LGHNA and CDR2 is YNFKEQ. CDR3 length: 15 amino acids. This CDR3 is CASSYSRLAGGEQFF. The DNA of the CDR3 is TGTGCCAGCAGCTACTCAAGACTAGCGGGCGGTGAGCAGTTCTTC.

This clone appeared a few times. V usage is TRBV6-5 and J usage is TRBJ1-3; D perhaps matches TRBD1 (5 bases). CDR3 length: 15 amino acids. The germline V gene has CDR1 MNHEY and CDR2 SVGAGI. V lost 2 bases and J 0 bases, leaving 8 bases between the germline ends. CDR3 amino acids: CASSYMGGSGNTIYF. The CDR3 bases are TGTGCCAGCAGTTACATGGGGGGCTCTGGAAACACCATATATTTT.

The V gene is TRBV5-1, the J gene TRBJ1-2, with TRBD1 identical over 7 bases. Germline V CDR1 and CDR2: SGHRS, YFSETQ. This CDR3 has 14 residues. The V gene end was trimmed by 6 bases and the J gene end by 8 bases; junction bases not matched to a gene: 13. The CDR3 is CASTSDRALRGYTF. The CDR3 coding sequence is TGCGCCAGCACCTCAGACAGGGCGCTACGGGGCTACACCTTC. Drawing the rest from reference TRBV5-1 and TRBJ1-2, the complete variable domain is KAGVTQTPRYLIKTRGQQVTLSCSPISGHRSVSWYQQTPGQGLQFLFEYFSETQRNKGNFPGRFSGRQFSNSRSEMNVSTLELGDSALYLCASTSDRALRGYTFGSGTRLTVV.

V gene TRBV10-3 combines with J gene TRBJ1-5; 9 bases line up with TRBD1. The junction had 4 bases not matched to a gene; V was cut back by 6 bases and J by 7 bases. This CDR3 has 13 amino acids. CDR1 and CDR2 (germline): ENHRY, SYGVKD. The CDR3: CAISTGGEQPQHF. CDR3 sequence (DNA): TGTGCCATCAGCACAGGGGGCGAACAGCCCCAGCATTTT.

The chain combines TRBV5-1 with TRBJ1-6, with 8 bases that match TRBD1. Trimming at V came to 4 bases and at J to 3 bases, leaving 9 bases not matched to a gene. Looked up from germline, CDR1 is SGHRS and CDR2 is YFSETQ. This CDR3 contains 17 residues. In DNA, the CDR3 is TGCGCCAGCAGCCTCGGGGGCAGGGGGCTCTATAATTCACCCCTCCACTTT. Translated: CASSLGGRGLYNSPLHF.

V is TRBV30 and J is TRBJ1-1, with D uncertain. The CDR3 runs 13 residues. V lost 0 bases to trimming and J lost 4 bases, with 9 bases between them. Germline CDR1 reads GTSNPN; CDR2 reads SVGIG (reference sequence). The CDR3, as DNA: TGTGCCTGGAGTGTAAATGGACTCACTGAAGCTTTCTTT. Encoded protein: CAWSVNGLTEAFF.

The V gene is TRBV4-2, the J gene TRBJ1-1; possibly TRBD1 for D (6 bases). CDR3 size: 15 residues. The germline gives CDR1 LGHNA, CDR2 YNFKEQ. With 4 bases removed from V and 0 bases from J, the gap between germline ends came to 12 bases. As DNA, the CDR3 is TGTGCCAGCAGCCTCGACGGACAGTTGAACACTGAAGCTTTCTTT. Protein product: CASSLDGQLNTEAFF.

The CDR3 DNA sequence: TGTGCCAGCAGTCCGGAGAGCTCCTATAATTCACCCCTCCACTTT. Translation gives CASSPESSYNSPLHF. The V gene is TRBV6-2 or TRBV6-3, the J gene TRBJ1-6, with unresolved D. Trimming shortened V by 5 bases and J by 0 bases, and 8 bases separated the two germline ends. The germline V gene encodes CDR1 MNHEY and CDR2 SVGEGT. This CDR3 has 15 amino acids.

V gene TRBV24-1 combines with J gene TRBJ1-5; no clear D gene. Deletions cut 12 bases from V and 5 bases from J, with 10 bases between. Germline CDR1 reads KGHDR; CDR2 reads SFDVKD. The CDR3 extends over 11 amino acids. CDR3 loop: CASGRDQPQHF. CDR3 coding DNA: TGTGCCTCCGGGAGGGATCAGCCCCAGCATTTT.